Listed below are T cell receptor beta chains from one sample, sequenced in a study of blood T cell repertoires in COVID-19. Repertoires were generated with immunoSEQ multiplex PCR, while TCRdb's copy carries only in-frame clones and drops some. The repertoire has some 270,000 clones, roughly 90% of them found once; the top ten carry under 2.5%. The sequenced sample was peripheral blood. The receptors were gathered from a man aged 50-60 years with acute or convalescent COVID-19. CDR3s include the opening cysteine and the closing phenylalanine or tryptophan. Fields, in order: V gene, clone size, J gene, D gene, CDR3 protein, CDR3 DNA. A D gene is named only where the DNA matches it firmly. Clone size is not always given. Where it is, it says once, few, many or a class for expanded clones.

TRBV2	once	TRBJ1-5	TRBD1	CASRSGTVNQPQHF	TGTGCCAGCAGGTCCGGGACAGTCAATCAGCCCCAGCATTTT
TRBV27	few	TRBJ1-6	-	CASNTGSSYNSPLHF	TGTGCCAGCAATACAGGGAGCTCCTATAATTCACCCCTCCACTTT
TRBV21-1	-	TRBJ1-1	-	CASSKDRENTEAFF	TGTGCCAGCAGCAAAGACAGAGAAAACACTGAAGCTTTCTTT
TRBV3-1/TRBV3-2	once	TRBJ2-3	TRBD2	CASSQSPLAGAIQVYF	TGTGCCAGCAGCCAAAGCCCGCTAGCGGGGGCCATACAGGTGTATTTT
TRBV3-1/TRBV3-2	-	TRBJ1-5	-	CASSQAEGNQPQHF	TGTGCCAGCAGCCAAGCAGAGGGCAATCAGCCCCAGCATTTT
TRBV5-1	-	TRBJ1-2	TRBD1	CASSSIQGADGYTF	TGCGCCAGCAGCTCAATTCAGGGGGCGGATGGCTACACCTTC
TRBV18	-	TRBJ1-3	TRBD1	CASSSRDRVAGNTIYF	TGTGCCAGCTCATCGCGGGACAGGGTGGCCGGAAACACCATATATTTT
TRBV15	-	TRBJ1-5	-	CATSRVQDPNQPQHF	TGTGCCACCAGCAGAGTACAGGATCCTAATCAGCCCCAGCATTTT
TRBV5-6	-	TRBJ1-2	TRBD1	CASSFDRADGYTF	TGTGCCAGCAGCTTCGACAGGGCGGATGGCTACACCTTC
TRBV5-1	-	TRBJ2-7	-	CASTEGAGGEQYF	TGCGCCAGCACGGAGGGGGCGGGTGGCGAGCAGTACTTC
TRBV3-1/TRBV3-2	once	TRBJ2-1	-	CASSQGFGGLGEQFF	TGTGCCAGCAGCCAAGGTTTTGGCGGTCTCGGTGAGCAGTTCTTC
TRBV9	-	TRBJ2-2	-	CASSVDPLMVGELFF	TGTGCCAGCAGCGTAGACCCCCTAATGGTCGGGGAGCTGTTTTTT
TRBV4-1	-	TRBJ1-1	-	CASSKQEGNTEAFF	TGCGCCAGCAGCAAACAGGAGGGGAACACTGAAGCTTTCTTT
TRBV7-9	-	TRBJ2-1	-	CASSLGQQANNEQFF	TGTGCCAGCAGCTTAGGACAGCAGGCCAACAATGAGCAGTTCTTC
TRBV10-2	-	TRBJ2-2	-	CASSARARTGELFF	TGCGCCAGCAGTGCCAGAGCTAGGACCGGGGAGCTGTTTTTT
TRBV9	-	TRBJ1-4	TRBD1	CASSPGTGSQKLFF	TGTGCCAGCAGCCCAGGGACAGGCTCGCAGAAACTGTTTTTT